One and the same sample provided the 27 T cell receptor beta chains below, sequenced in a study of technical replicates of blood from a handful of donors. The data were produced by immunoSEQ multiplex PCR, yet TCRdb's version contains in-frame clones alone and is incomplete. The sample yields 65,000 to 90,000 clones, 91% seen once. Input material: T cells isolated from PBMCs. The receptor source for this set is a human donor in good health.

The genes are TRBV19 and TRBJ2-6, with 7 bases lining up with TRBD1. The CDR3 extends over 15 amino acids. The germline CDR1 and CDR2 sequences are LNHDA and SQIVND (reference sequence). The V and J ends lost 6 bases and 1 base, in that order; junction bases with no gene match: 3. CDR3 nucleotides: TGTGCCAGTAGACACAGGGGTTCTGGGGCCAACGTCCTGACTTTC. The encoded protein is CASRHRGSGANVLTF.

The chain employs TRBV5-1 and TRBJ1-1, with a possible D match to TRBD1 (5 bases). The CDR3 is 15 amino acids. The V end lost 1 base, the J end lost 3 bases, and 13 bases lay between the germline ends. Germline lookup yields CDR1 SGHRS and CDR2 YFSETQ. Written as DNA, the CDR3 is TGCGCCAGCAGCTTGACCCAGGGTACCGACACTGAAGCTTTCTTT. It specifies CASSLTQGTDTEAFF.

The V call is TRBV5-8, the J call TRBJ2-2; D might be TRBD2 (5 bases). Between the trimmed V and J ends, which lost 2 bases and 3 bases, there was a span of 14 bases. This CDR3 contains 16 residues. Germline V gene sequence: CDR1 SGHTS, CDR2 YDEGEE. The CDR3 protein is CASSLRGLLYTGELFF. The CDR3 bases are TGTGCCAGCAGCTTACGGGGTCTCCTTTACACCGGGGAGCTGTTTTTT.

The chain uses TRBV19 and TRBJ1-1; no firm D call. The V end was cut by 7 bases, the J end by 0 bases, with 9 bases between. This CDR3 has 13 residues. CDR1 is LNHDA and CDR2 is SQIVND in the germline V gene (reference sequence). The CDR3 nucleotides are TGTGCCAGTAATAATCACATGAACACTGAAGCTTTCTTT. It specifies CASNNHMNTEAFF. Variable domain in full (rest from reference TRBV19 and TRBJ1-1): DGGITQSPKYLFRKEGQNVTLSCEQNLNHDAMYWYRQDPGQGLRLIYYSQIVNDFQKGDIAEGYSVSREKKESFPLTVTSAQKNPTAFYLCASNNHMNTEAFFGQGTRLTVV.

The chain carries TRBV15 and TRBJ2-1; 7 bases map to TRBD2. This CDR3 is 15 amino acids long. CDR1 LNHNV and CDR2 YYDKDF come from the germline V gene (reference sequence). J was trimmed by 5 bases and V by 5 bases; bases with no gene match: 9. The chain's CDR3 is CATSGGGGWNNEQFF. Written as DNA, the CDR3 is TGTGCCACCAGCGGCGGGGGTGGATGGAACAATGAGCAGTTCTTC.

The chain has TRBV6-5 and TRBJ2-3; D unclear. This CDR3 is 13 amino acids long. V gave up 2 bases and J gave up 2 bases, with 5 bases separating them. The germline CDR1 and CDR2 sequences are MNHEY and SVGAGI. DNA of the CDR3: TGTGCCAGCAGTTACGAGCCCACAGATACGCAGTATTTT. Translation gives CASSYEPTDTQYF.

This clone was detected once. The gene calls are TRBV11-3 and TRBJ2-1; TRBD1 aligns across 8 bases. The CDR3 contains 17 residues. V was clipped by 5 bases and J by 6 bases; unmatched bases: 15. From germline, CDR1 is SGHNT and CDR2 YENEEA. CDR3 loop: CASSPSTGTGLINEQFF. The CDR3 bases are TGTGCCAGCAGCCCCTCAACCGGGACAGGATTAATCAATGAGCAGTTCTTC.

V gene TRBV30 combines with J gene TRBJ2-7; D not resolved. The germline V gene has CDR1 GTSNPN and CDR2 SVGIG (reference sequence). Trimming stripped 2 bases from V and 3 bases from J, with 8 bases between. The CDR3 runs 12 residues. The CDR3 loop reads CAWSIDNYEQYF. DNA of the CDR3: TGTGCCTGGAGTATAGATAACTACGAGCAGTACTTC.

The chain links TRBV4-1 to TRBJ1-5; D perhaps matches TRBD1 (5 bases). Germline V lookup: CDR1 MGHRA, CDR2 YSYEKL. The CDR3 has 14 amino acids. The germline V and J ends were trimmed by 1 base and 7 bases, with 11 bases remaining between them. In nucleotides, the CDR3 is TGCGCCAGCAGCCAAGGGGGATCAGGGCAGCCCCAGCATTTT. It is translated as CASSQGGSGQPQHF.

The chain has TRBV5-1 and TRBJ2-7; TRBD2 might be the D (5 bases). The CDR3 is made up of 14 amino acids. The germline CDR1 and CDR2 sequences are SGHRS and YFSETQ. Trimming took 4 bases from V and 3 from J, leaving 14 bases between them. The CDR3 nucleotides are TGCGCCAGCAGCCAAACCGGACGGGACTACGAGCAGTACTTC. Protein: CASSQTGRDYEQYF.

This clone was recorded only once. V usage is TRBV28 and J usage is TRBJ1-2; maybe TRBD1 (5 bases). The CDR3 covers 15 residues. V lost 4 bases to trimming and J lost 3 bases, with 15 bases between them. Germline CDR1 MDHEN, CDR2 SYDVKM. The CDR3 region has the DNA TGTGCCAGCAGTTCCGCCGGGGGGGTTGACTATGGCTACACCTTC. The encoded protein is CASSSAGGVDYGYTF.

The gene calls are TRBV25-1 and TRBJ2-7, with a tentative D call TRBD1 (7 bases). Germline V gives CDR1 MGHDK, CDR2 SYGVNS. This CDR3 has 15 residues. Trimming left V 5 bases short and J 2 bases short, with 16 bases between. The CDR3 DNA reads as TGTGCCAGCAGTCAGTGGGTCAGGGGGGCCTACGAGCAGTACTTC. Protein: CASSQWVRGAYEQYF.

The CDR3 spells CASTNSQGSGNTIYF. CDR3 coding DNA: TGTGCCAGCACTAACTCACAGGGCTCTGGAAACACCATATATTTT. This chain links TRBV6-1 with TRBJ1-3; weak D call: TRBD1 (6 bases). CDR1 is MNHNS, CDR2 SASEGT, per germline. With 7 bases removed from V and 0 bases from J, the gap between germline ends came to 13 bases. The CDR3 totals 15 residues.

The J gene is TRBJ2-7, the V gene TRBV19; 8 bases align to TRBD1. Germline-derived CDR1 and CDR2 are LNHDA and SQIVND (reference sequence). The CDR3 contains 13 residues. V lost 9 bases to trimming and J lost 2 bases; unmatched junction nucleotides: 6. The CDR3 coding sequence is TGTGCCAGCCGACAGGGGCAAGCCTACGAGCAGTACTTC. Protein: CASRQGQAYEQYF.

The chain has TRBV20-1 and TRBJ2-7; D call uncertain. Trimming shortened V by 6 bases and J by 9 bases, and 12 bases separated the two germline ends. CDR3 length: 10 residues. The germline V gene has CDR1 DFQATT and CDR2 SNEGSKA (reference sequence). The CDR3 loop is CSAIAQGQYF. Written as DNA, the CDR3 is TGCAGTGCCATAGCCCAAGGGCAGTACTTC.

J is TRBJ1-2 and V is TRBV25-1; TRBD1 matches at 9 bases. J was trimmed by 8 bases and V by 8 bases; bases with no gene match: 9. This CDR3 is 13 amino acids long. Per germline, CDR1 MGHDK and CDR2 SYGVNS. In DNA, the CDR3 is TGTGCCAGCGAGGGACAGGGACCTGTCGGCTACACCTTC. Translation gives CASEGQGPVGYTF.

As DNA, the CDR3 is TGTGCCATCTTCGGGGGGCTTCGCGGCTACACCTTC. It encodes CAIFGGLRGYTF. V usage is TRBV10-3 and J usage is TRBJ1-2; TRBD1 might be the D (6 bases). V was pared by 8 bases and J by 8 bases, with 15 bases between. Germline CDR1 ENHRY, CDR2 SYGVKD. The CDR3 is 12 residues long.

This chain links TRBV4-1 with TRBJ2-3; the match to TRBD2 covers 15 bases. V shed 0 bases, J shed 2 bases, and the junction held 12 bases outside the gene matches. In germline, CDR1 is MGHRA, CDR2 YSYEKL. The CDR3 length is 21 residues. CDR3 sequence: CASSQDSLGLAGGQATDTQYF. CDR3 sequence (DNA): TGCGCCAGCAGCCAAGATTCCCTTGGACTAGCGGGGGGGCAAGCCACAGATACGCAGTATTTT.

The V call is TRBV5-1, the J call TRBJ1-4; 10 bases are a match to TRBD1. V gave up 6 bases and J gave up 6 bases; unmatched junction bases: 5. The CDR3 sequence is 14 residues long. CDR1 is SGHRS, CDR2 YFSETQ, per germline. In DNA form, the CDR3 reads TGCGCCAGCACCTCGGGACAGGGGCATGAAAAACTGTTTTTT. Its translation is CASTSGQGHEKLFF. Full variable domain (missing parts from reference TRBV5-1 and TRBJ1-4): KAGVTQTPRYLIKTRGQQVTLSCSPISGHRSVSWYQQTPGQGLQFLFEYFSETQRNKGNFPGRFSGRQFSNSRSEMNVSTLELGDSALYLCASTSGQGHEKLFFGSGTQLSVL.

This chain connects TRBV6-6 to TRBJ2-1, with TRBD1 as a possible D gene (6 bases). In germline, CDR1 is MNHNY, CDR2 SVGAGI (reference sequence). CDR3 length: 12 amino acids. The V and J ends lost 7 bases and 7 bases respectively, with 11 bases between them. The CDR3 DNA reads TGTGCCAGCACCGAGGGGGTAAATGAGCAGTTCTTC. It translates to CASTEGVNEQFF.

CDR3 coding DNA: TGTGCCAGCAAATTTTGGGCGGGGAGCTCCTACGAGCAGTACTTC. Translation gives CASKFWAGSSYEQYF. The chain uses TRBV2 and TRBJ2-7; possibly TRBD2 for D (6 bases). Trimming took 7 bases from V and 0 from J, leaving 16 bases between them. CDR1 is SNHLY, CDR2 FYNNEI, per germline. The CDR3 has 15 amino acids.

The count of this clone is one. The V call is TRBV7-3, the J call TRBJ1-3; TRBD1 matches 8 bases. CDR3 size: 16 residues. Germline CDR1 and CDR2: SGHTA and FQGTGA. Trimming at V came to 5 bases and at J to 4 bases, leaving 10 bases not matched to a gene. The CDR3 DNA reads TGTGCCAGCAGCCGGGGCCCGACAGGGGCAGGAAACACCATATATTTT. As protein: CASSRGPTGAGNTIYF.

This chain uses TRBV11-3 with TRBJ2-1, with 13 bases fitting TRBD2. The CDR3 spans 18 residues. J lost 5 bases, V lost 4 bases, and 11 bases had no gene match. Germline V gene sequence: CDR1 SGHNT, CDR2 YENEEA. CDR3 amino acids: CASSSSLTSGGVNNEQFF. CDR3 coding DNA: TGTGCCAGCAGCTCGAGCCTTACTAGCGGGGGGGTTAACAATGAGCAGTTCTTC.

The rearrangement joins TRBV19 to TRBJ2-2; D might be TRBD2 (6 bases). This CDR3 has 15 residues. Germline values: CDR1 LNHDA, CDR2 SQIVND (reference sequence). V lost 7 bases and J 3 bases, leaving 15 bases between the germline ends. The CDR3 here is CASTGTRVYTGELFF. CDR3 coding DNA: TGTGCCAGTACCGGGACTCGCGTGTACACCGGGGAGCTGTTTTTT.

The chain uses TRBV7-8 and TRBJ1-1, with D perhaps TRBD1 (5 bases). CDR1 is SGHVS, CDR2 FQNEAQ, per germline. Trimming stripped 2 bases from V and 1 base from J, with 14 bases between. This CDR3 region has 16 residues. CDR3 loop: CASSLRQGRTNTEAFF. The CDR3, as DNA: TGTGCCAGCAGCTTACGCCAGGGCAGAACGAACACTGAAGCTTTCTTT.

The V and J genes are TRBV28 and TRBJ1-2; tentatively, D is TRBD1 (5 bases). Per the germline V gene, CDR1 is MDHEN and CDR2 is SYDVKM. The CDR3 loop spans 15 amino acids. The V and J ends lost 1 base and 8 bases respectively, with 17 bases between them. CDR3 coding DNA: TGTGCCAGCAGTTTATTTGGGACTCACGGAGGAGGCTACACCTTC. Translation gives CASSLFGTHGGGYTF.

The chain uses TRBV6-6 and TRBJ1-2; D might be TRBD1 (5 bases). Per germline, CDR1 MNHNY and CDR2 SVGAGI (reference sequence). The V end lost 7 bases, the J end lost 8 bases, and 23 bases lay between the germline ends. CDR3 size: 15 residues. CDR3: CASNTNTRVYGGYTF. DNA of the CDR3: TGTGCCAGCAATACAAACACCAGGGTGTATGGGGGCTACACCTTC.